Given below is one T cell receptor beta chain in context. What it binds is not known. The data belong to a study of cytomegalovirus exposure and HLA in healthy donors. The overall study: Prior work identified roughly 120 million unique TCR beta sequences in approximately 180 million T cells. Broader study findings: TCR beta chains numbering some 150 were designated cytomegalovirus-associated. A highly shared variant cluster was judged a likely technical artifact. One variant, a missense change in DCLRE1C, was linked in a later analysis to TCR beta V- and J-gene trimming.

13 Jbeta primers and 60 Vbeta primers were used for the PCR. The protocol was immunoSEQ multiplex PCR, while the TCRdb copy is restricted to in-frame clones and leaves out a portion. In total, the table holds 200,000 or so clones. This receptor was taken from a boy younger than 18 in good health and CMV-seronegative. Material for sequencing was PBMCs.

The CDR3 nucleotides are TGTGCCAGCAGATTTCTCGAGAGGTCCGAGCAGTACTTC. Amino acid sequence: CASRFLERSEQYF. This chain connects TRBV6-6 to TRBJ2-5; D not resolved. The closer fit of TRBJ2-7 to the DNA end suggests the J call may be wrong. This CDR3 has 13 residues. Germline lookup yields CDR1 MNHNY and CDR2 SVGAGI (reference sequence).